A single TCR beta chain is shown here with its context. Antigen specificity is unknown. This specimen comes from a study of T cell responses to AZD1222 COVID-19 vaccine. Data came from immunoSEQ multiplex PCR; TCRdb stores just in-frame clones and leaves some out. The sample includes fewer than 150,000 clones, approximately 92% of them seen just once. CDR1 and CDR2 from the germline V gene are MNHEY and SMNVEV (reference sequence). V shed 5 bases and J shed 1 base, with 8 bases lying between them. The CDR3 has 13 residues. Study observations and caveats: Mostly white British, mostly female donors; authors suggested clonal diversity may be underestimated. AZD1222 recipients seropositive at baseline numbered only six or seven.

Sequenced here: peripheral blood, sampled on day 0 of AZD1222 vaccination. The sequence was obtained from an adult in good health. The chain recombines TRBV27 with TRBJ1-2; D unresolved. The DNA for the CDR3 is TGTGCCAGCAGTCCCCAGAGTAACTATGGCTACACCTTC. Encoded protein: CASSPQSNYGYTF.